This T cell receptor beta chain emerged from a study of T cells in tumors after PD-1 blockade (dated by TCRdb to the late 2010s). With respect to the entire study: Patients with prior checkpoint blockade, systemic immunosuppressant use, or recent radiotherapy or other anti-cancer therapy within 4 weeks were excluded. To compare clonotypes in blood versus tumor, bulk TCR sequencing was run on 10 peripheral blood samples drawn from about five patients. Patients received pembrolizumab 200 mg every 3 weeks or cemiplimab 350 mg every 2 weeks. Clinical response was assessed using RECIST version 1.1. Using site-matched tumors from BCC or SCC patients sampled before and after anti-PD-1 therapy, the study carried out paired single-cell RNA and TCR sequencing. On average, peripheral blood samples had approximately 110,000 TCR templates (range about 23,000-260,000) and some 40,000 unique clonotypes. Some patients also continued taking vismodegib 150 mg daily during anti-PD-1 treatment. Here is what the overall study found, with its caveats: Where the novel T cell clones came from was not identified, and possible sources could include lymphoid organs or rare unexpanded clones inside the tumor or in the tumor periphery. About two fifths of tumor TCR clonotypes were detected in blood, and some novel exhausted tumor clones were observed in pre-treatment blood, which was taken as suggesting peripheral recruitment.

The immunoSEQ platform was used to carry out deep TCRbeta sequencing. From the authors' description of their analysis: Only productive rearrangements were exported from the immunoSEQ Analyzer for further analysis. T cell phenotypes were assigned to bulk TCRbeta clonotypes by matching the clonotypes to single-cell RNA+TCR-seq clones that had the same TCRbeta sequence. Clone enrichment in tumor was computed as tumor frequency divided by PBMC frequency from bulk TCR sequencing. TCRs were sorted with GLIPH into specificity groups, meaning clusters of distinct TCRs that share CDR3 motifs and likely recognize common antigens. TCRdb's version of the immuneACCESS table is confined to in-frame rearrangements and falls short of the full clone set. An unresolved V gene accounts for under half of the shortfall where checked; the remainder is of unknown origin. Clonal size and the V and J genes are those of that table, whereas D and trimming came from the DNA. This sample holds 54,000 or so clones; around 77% were observed only once. Roughly 13% of the sample lies in the top ten.

The time point label for this specimen denotes: before anti-PD-1 therapy. Genomic DNA extracted from tumor biopsies or peripheral blood was used for bulk TCRbeta sequencing, with input ranging from about 600 ng to 6,004 ng. All patients had histologically proven advanced or metastatic basal or squamous cell carcinoma and were poor candidates for surgical resection. Of the approximately 12 patients in the basal cell carcinoma cohort, roughly 8 underwent bulk tumor TCR sequencing. The CDR3 spans 12 residues, from the cysteine through the phenylalanine. The DNA shown is the 36-base CDR3, in frame from base 1. The germline V gene specifies SGHRS as CDR1 and YFSETQ as CDR2. Trimming at the junction amounts to 4 bases on V and 7 bases on J, and the germline ends lie 10 bases apart. As for this clone: Its antigen is not yet known. No per-base quality is available; no much larger clone lies one base away.

The TCR originated in a human donor with basal cell carcinoma. The sequence links TRBV5-1 to TRBJ2-3; no D gene is confidently identified. The sequenced sample was PBMCs, obtained before anti-PD-1 treatment. CDR3 protein: CASSPDLNTQYF. The nucleotide sequence reads as follows: TGCGCCAGCAGCCCGGACCTGAATACGCAGTATTTT.